These T cell receptor beta chains were read from a single sample in a study of early T cells in non-severe SARS-CoV-2 infection. TCRdb re-called the 5' RACE reads through MiXCR, storing one row per CDR3 protein. This table holds roughly 46,000 distinct CDR3 sequences, approximately 9% found once. The sequencing here drew on whole blood, taken at baseline. The receptors originated from an adult who was a healthcare worker with PCR-confirmed SARS-CoV-2 infection or an uninfected control (not recorded which). Each CDR3 is given with its conserved first and last residue. D genes are given only for firm matches. Where a row states a size, it is once, few, many or the class of an expanded clone; other rows omit it.

J gene | V gene | clone size | D gene | CDR3 DNA | CDR3 protein
TRBJ1-1 | TRBV2 | few | - | TGTGCCAGCAGTGGTGGGGTTGGCACTGAAGCTTTCTTT | CASSGGVGTEAFF
TRBJ2-3 | TRBV5-6 | many | - | TGTGCCAGCAGCATTCCTGGGAGTGGTGCAGATACGCAGTATTTT | CASSIPGSGADTQYF
TRBJ2-6 | TRBV15 | few | - | TGTGCCACCAGCCGAAGGGGTACTGGGGCCAACGTCCTGACTTTC | CATSRRGTGANVLTF
TRBJ2-6 | TRBV7-3 | many | - | TGTGCCAGCAGCCGCTCTGGGGCCAACGTCCTGACTTTC | CASSRSGANVLTF
TRBJ2-2 | TRBV7-6 | few | - | TGTGCCAGCAGCTTACTATCCGGACAAAACACCGGGGAGCTGTTTTTT | CASSLLSGQNTGELFF
TRBJ2-5 | TRBV5-5 | many | - | TGTGCCAGCAGCTTACCGGGCCCTCGCCGAGAGACCCAGTACTTC | CASSLPGPRRETQYF
TRBJ1-2 | TRBV12-3/TRBV12-4 | few | - | TGTGCCAGCAGTTCTAGTAATGACTATGGCTACACCTTC | CASSSSNDYGYTF
TRBJ2-3 | TRBV11-2 | many | TRBD2 | TGTGCCAGCAGCTTAGGCCTAAGACTAGCGGCTACAGATACGCAGTATTTT | CASSLGLRLAATDTQYF
TRBJ2-5 | TRBV20-1 | - | TRBD2 | TGCAGTGCGACCCGGACTAGCGGGGTGCAAGAGACCCAGTACTTC | CSATRTSGVQETQYF
TRBJ2-6 | TRBV2 | many | - | TGTGCCAGCAGTGAAGGTCCGGGTAGGTCTGGGGCCAACGTCCTGACTTTC | CASSEGPGRSGANVLTF
TRBJ1-3 | TRBV21-1 | few | - | TGTGCCAGCAGCTTAACCGGGGAAGGCTCTGGAAACACCATATATTTT | CASSLTGEGSGNTIYF
TRBJ2-5 | TRBV5-4 | - | TRBD2 | TGTGCCAGCAGCAGCAGCTTGTCTAGCGGACAAGAGACCCAGTACTTC | CASSSSLSSGQETQYF
TRBJ1-2 | TRBV4-1 | few | - | TGCGCCAGCAGCCAAGATCAGGAGAGCTATGGCTACACCTTC | CASSQDQESYGYTF
TRBJ2-2 | TRBV7-2 | few | - | TGTGCCAGCAGCTTAGTTGCAGGGGTTCTGGGAAATACCGGGGAGCTGTTTTTT | CASSLVAGVLGNTGELFF
TRBJ1-5 | TRBV11-2 | many | - | TGTGCCAGCAGCTTAGGAGGCCCGGGCATTCAGCCCCAGCATTTT | CASSLGGPGIQPQHF
TRBJ2-3 | TRBV12-3/TRBV12-4 | - | TRBD1 | TGTGCCAGCAGTTCCGGGACAGGACATAGCACAGATACGCAGTATTTT | CASSSGTGHSTDTQYF
TRBJ1-5 | TRBV7-8 | many | TRBD1 | TGTGCCAGCAGCTTATTGCCCCTACTTCTCGGACAGGCTAATCAGCCCCAGCATTTT | CASSLLPLLLGQANQPQHF
TRBJ2-2 | TRBV7-8 | few | - | TGTGCCAGCAGCTTACTGCTTGGCGGGGAGCTGTTTTTT | CASSLLLGGELFF
TRBJ1-1 | TRBV7-3 | - | - | TGTGCCAGCGGCTTATTTATGAACACTGAAGCTTTCTTT | CASGLFMNTEAFF
TRBJ2-5 | TRBV7-9 | many | - | TGTGCCAGCAGCTTAGGATTTGGAGAGACCCAGTACTTC | CASSLGFGETQYF
TRBJ2-7 | TRBV6-5 | many | TRBD1 | TGTGCCAGCAGTAACGGGGACAGCCCCTACGAGCAGTACTTC | CASSNGDSPYEQYF
TRBJ2-7 | TRBV20-1 | - | - | TGCAGTGGGAACGAGGCTGGGGGCACGTGGGGCGAGCAGTACTTC | CSGNEAGGTWGEQYF
TRBJ2-7 | TRBV3-1 | - | - | TGTGCCAGCAGCCAGGATCCAGGCGGGACCGGCGAGCAGTACTTC | CASSQDPGGTGEQYF
TRBJ1-1 | TRBV25-1 | many | TRBD1 | TGTGCCAGCAGTGGCTCGACAGGGGCCACTGAAGCTTTCTTT | CASSGSTGATEAFF
TRBJ2-1 | TRBV7-2 | many | - | TGTGCCAGCAGCTTATGGGCTAGGAAGGACAATGAGCAGTTCTTC | CASSLWARKDNEQFF
TRBJ2-3 | TRBV6-6 | few | TRBD2 | TGTGCCAGCTGGCGGGGGTACACAGATACGCAGTATTTT | CASWRGYTDTQYF
TRBJ2-2 | TRBV29-1 | many | - | TGCAGCGCCGGGACCACCACCGGGGAGCTGTTTTTT | CSAGTTTGELFF
TRBJ1-2 | TRBV5-1 | few | - | TGCGCCAGCAGCTTCTCGAGAGTCAATAAGTTGGGGGTGATGGATGGCTACACCTTC | CASSFSRVNKLGVMDGYTF